This entry features one T cell receptor beta chain sequence. No antigen is known for it. One end of the junction fails to match germline, which may point to a read error. These data originate in a study of cytomegalovirus exposure and HLA in healthy donors. General observations from the study: A later examination showed that TCR association rates differed by HLA locus, with DRB1 most and HLA-C fewest. Excluded: some indistinguishable V segments such as TRBV6-2 and TRBV6-3.

It was with 60 Vbeta and 13 Jbeta primers that the PCR ran. Profiled with immunoSEQ multiplex PCR; TCRdb holds only in-frame clones, not every one. The sample has some 120,000 clones; the top ten hold more than 0.9%. This CDR3 has 10 amino acids. Germline CDR1 GTSNPN, CDR2 SVGIG (reference sequence). The rearrangement joins TRBV30 to TRBJ2-1; 7 nucleotides match TRBD1. This sequence was found in a man aged 18-30 years in good health and CMV-seronegative. The sample consisted of PBMCs. The CDR3 DNA sequence: TGTGCCTGGAGCGACAGGGCGGCGGTCTTC. It specifies CAWSDRAAVF.